The present T cell receptor (beta chain) was sequenced within a study of blood T cell repertoires in COVID-19. About the study: T cells, B-cell-depleted T cells, or PBMCs provided the cDNA or gDNA that served as material.

Per the original data handling: Cell counts per sample came from amplifying reference gene primers. TCRdb's table, derived via immunoSEQ multiplex PCR, lists solely in-frame clones and lacks some. V and J calls and clone size come straight from that table; D and trimming were deduced from the DNA. The sample yields 650,000 to 800,000 clones, just under 90% seen once. This clone appeared once. The CDR3 extends over 10 amino acids. V dropped 8 bases and J dropped 10 bases, with 14 bases sitting between them. Looked up from germline, CDR1 is GTSNPN and CDR2 is SVGIG (reference sequence). This clonotype was sampled from a woman aged 18-29 years with acute or convalescent COVID-19. What was sequenced was peripheral blood. The chain is built from TRBV30 and TRBJ1-1; maybe TRBD1 (6 bases). The CDR3, as DNA: TGTGCCGGACAACAGGGCATAGCTTTCTTT. Amino acids: CAGQQGIAFF.